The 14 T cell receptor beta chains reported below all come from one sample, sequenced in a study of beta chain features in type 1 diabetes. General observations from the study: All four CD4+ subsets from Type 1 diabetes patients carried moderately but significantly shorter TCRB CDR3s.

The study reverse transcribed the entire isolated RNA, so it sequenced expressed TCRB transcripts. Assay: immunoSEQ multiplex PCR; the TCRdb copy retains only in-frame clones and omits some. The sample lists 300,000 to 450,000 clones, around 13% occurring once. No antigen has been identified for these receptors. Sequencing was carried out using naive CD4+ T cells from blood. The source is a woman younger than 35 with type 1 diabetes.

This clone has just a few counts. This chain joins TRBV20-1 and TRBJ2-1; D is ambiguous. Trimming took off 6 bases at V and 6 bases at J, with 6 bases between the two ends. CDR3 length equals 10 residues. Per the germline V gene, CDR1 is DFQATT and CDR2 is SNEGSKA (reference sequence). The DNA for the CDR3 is TGCAGTGCCCATCCCAATGAGCAGTTCTTC. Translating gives CSAHPNEQFF.

The CDR3 reads CASSRDDSHYGYTF. The CDR3 coding sequence is TGTGCCAGCTCACGCGACGACTCCCACTATGGCTACACCTTC. V and J are TRBV18 and TRBJ1-2; no clear D. The CDR3 is 14 amino acids. Trimming cost V 4 bases and J 3 bases, with 12 bases left between them. Germline V gene lookup returns CDR1 KGHSH and CDR2 LQKENI.

The CDR3 spells CAWSGAGELFF. CDR3 nucleotide sequence: TGTGCCTGGTCCGGGGCCGGGGAGCTGTTTTTT. The rearrangement links TRBV30 to TRBJ2-2, with a tentative D call TRBD2 (5 bases). From germline, CDR1 is GTSNPN and CDR2 SVGIG (reference sequence). V lost 5 bases and J lost 6, with 7 bases in between. CDR3 length: 11 amino acids. The complete variable domain, with remaining parts taken from reference TRBV30 and TRBJ2-2, reads SQTIHQWPATLVQPVGSPLSLECTVEGTSNPNLYWYRQAAGRGLQLLFYSVGIGQISSEVPQNLSASRPQDRQFILSSKKLLLSDSGFYLCAWSGAGELFFGEGSRLTVL.

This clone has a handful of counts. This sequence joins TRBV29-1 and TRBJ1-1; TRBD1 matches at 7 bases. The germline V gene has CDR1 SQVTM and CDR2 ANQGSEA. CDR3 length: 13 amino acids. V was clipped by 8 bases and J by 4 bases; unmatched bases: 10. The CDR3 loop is CSTRQGLGTEAFF. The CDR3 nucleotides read TGCAGCACTAGACAGGGTTTGGGCACTGAAGCTTTCTTT.

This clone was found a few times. CDR3 coding DNA: TGTGCCAGCAGCTTAGGGCTAGCGGGCCACTACAATGAGCAGTTCTTC. It translates to CASSLGLAGHYNEQFF. This sequence joins TRBV11-2 and TRBJ2-1; 8 bases are shared with TRBD2. Germline lookup yields CDR1 SGHAT and CDR2 FQNNGV. The CDR3 consists of 16 residues. J lost 3 bases, V lost 1 base, and 5 bases had no gene match.

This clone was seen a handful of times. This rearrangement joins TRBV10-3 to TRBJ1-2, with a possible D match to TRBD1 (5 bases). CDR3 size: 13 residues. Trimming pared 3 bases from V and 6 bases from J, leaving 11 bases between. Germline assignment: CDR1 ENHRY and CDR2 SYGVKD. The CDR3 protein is CAISDRARDGYTF. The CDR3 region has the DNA TGTGCCATCAGTGACAGGGCAAGGGATGGCTACACCTTC.

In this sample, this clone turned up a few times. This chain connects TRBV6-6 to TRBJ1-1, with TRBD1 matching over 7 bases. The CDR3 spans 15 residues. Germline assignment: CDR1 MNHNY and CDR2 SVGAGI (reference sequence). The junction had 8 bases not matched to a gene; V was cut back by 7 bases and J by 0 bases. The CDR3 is CASIPRGTLNTEAFF. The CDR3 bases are TGTGCCAGCATTCCCAGGGGGACCTTGAACACTGAAGCTTTCTTT.

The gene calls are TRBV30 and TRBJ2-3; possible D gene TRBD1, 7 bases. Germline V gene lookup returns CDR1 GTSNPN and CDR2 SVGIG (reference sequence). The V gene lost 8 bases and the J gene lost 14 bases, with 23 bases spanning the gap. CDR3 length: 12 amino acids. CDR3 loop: CAVFPGGLTPYF. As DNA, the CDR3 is TGTGCCGTTTTCCCAGGGGGGCTTACCCCGTATTTT.

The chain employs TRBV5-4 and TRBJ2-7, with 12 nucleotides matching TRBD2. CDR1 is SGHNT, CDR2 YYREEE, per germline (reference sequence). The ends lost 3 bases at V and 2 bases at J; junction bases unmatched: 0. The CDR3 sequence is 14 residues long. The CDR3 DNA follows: TGTGCCAGCAGCTCTAGCGGGAGGGCCTACGAGCAGTACTTC. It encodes CASSSSGRAYEQYF. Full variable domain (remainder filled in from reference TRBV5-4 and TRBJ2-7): ETGVTQSPTHLIKTRGQQVTLRCSSQSGHNTVSWYQQALGQGPQFIFQYYREEENGRGNFPPRFSGLQFPNYSSELNVNALELDDSALYLCASSSSGRAYEQYFGPGTRLTVT.

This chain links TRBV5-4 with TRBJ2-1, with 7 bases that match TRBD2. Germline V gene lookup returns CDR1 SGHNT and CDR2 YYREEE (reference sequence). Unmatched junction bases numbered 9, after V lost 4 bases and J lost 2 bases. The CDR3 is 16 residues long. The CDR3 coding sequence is TGTGCCAGCAGCCCACCAGCGGGGCTAACCTACAATGAGCAGTTCTTC. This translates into CASSPPAGLTYNEQFF.

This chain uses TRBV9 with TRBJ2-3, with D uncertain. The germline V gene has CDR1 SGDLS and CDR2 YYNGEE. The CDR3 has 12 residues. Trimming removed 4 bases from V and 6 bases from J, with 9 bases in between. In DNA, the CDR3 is TGTGCCAGCAGCCACAGTGAGGATACGCAGTATTTT. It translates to CASSHSEDTQYF.

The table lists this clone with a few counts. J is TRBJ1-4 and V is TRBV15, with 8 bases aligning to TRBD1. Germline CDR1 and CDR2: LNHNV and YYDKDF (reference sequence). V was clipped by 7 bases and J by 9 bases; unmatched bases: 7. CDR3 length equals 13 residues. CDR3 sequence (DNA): TGTGCCACCAAGACAGGGGATGAGCAAAAACTGTTTTTT. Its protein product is CATKTGDEQKLFF.

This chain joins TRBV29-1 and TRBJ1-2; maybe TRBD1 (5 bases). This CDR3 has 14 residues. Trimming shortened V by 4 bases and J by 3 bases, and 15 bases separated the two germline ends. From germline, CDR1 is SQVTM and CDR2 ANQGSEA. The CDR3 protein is CSVVEGRGDYGYTF. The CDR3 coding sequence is TGCAGCGTTGTGGAGGGACGGGGGGACTATGGCTACACCTTC.

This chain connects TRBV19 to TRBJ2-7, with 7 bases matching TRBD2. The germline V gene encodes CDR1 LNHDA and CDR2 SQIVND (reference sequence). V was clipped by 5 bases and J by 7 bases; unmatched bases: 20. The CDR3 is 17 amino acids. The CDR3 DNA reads TGTGCCAGTAGTCCCCCCGGAGGGAGGGCCCTCCTGGGGGAGCAGTACTTC. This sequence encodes CASSPPGGRALLGEQYF.